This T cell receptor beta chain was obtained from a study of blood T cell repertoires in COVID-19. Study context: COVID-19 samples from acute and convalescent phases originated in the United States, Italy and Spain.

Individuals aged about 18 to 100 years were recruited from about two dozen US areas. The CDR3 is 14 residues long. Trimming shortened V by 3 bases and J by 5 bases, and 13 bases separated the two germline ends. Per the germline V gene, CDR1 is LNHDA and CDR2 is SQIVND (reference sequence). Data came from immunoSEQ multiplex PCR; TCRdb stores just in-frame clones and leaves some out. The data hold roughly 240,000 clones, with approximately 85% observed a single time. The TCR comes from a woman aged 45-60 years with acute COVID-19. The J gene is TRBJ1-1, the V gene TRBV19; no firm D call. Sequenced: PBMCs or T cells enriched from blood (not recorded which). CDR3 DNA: TGTGCCAGTAGTATTTCACTCTCGGTGACTGAAGCTTTCTTT. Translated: CASSISLSVTEAFF.